This T cell receptor (beta chain) was observed in a study of cytomegalovirus exposure and HLA in healthy donors. Background on the study: In a previous analysis, nearly 120 million unique TCR beta sequences were found from 150 million to 200 million T cells. Study conclusions and caveats: Reportedly, a later analysis found an Asian-associated ancestry cluster had fewer N-insertions than the roughly 630-donor mean. A later look showed TCR association rates differing by HLA locus, highest for DRB1 and lowest for HLA-C. According to reports, the classifier identified cytomegalovirus status with high specificity and sensitivity.

Primers included in the PCR were 60 Vbeta and 13 Jbeta primers. Here immunoSEQ multiplex PCR was the method, and the copy in TCRdb shows in-frame clones only, minus some. Here the sample spans tens of thousands of clones, around four fifths being singletons. As to this clone: Its antigen is not known.

Germline assignment: CDR1 SGHTS and CDR2 YDEGEE. The CDR3 contains 15 residues. V lost 3 bases and J lost 6, with 18 bases in between. The chain is built from TRBV5-8 and TRBJ1-2; possible D gene TRBD1, 6 bases. Sequencing input: PBMCs. The sequence came from a male donor in good health and CMV-seropositive. The CDR3 DNA sequence: TGTGCCAGCAGCTGGGCTTCAGGGGTCAGTGATGGCTACACCTTC. Protein: CASSWASGVSDGYTF.